Reported below is one T cell receptor (beta chain). In the source study's methods: Counts of nucleated cells, estimated from reference gene primer amplification, were obtained. The table came from immunoSEQ multiplex PCR; TCRdb's copy has only in-frame clones and leaves some out. V and J calls and clone size are given by that table; D and trimming were obtained from the DNA. The sample lists around 130,000 clones, approximately 84% seen once, with 12% in the top ten. This entry comes from a study of blood T cell repertoires in COVID-19. For the study at large: Researchers got acute and convalescent COVID-19 samples from the United States, Italy and Spain. From T cells, B-cell-depleted T cells, or PBMCs came the material, which was cDNA or gDNA.

Germline assignment: CDR1 SGDLS and CDR2 YYNGEE. CDR3 length: 14 residues. Between the trimmed V and J ends, which lost 0 bases and 0 bases, there was a span of 4 bases. Material for sequencing was peripheral blood. This TCR derives from a woman aged 60 to 75 with acute or convalescent COVID-19. The chain is built from TRBV9 and TRBJ1-3, with D unclear. CDR3 protein: CASSVESSGNTIYF. DNA for the CDR3: TGTGCCAGCAGCGTAGAGAGCTCTGGAAACACCATATATTTT.